This is a list of T cell receptor beta chains from one sample in a study of technical replicates of blood from a few donors. Using immunoSEQ multiplex PCR, the repertoire was profiled, and TCRdb retains in-frame clones only, with some absent. This table has about 70,000 clones, approximately 97% appearing once. The sample taken for sequencing was T cells isolated from PBMCs. The receptors were gathered from a human donor in good health. CDR3s include the opening cysteine and the closing phenylalanine or tryptophan. A D gene is named only where the DNA matches it firmly. Clone size is given for some rows only: seen once, a few or many times, or a class if the clone is expanded.

D gene	J gene	V gene	clone size	CDR3 protein	CDR3 DNA
-	TRBJ2-5	TRBV6-5	-	CASSISGQETQYF	TGTGCCAGCAGTATTAGCGGACAAGAGACCCAGTACTTC
TRBD1	TRBJ1-1	TRBV30	-	CAWLTGGEWAFF	TGTGCCTGGCTGACAGGGGGCGAGTGGGCTTTCTTT
TRBD1	TRBJ1-4	TRBV10-1	-	CASRNRGLSEKLFF	TGCGCCAGCAGAAACAGGGGGCTGAGTGAAAAACTGTTTTTT
-	TRBJ1-2	TRBV6-1	-	CASSGTVIGYTF	TGTGCCAGCAGTGGGACAGTTATCGGCTACACCTTC
TRBD1	TRBJ1-1	TRBV10-3	-	CAISGPGQGNTEAFF	TGTGCCATCAGTGGGCCGGGACAGGGGAACACTGAAGCTTTCTTT
-	TRBJ2-3	TRBV9	-	CASSVFGTQYF	TGTGCCAGCAGCGTTTTCGGTACGCAGTATTTT
TRBD1	TRBJ2-1	TRBV5-1	-	CASSHRGIIRNEQFF	TGCGCCAGCAGCCACAGGGGGATAATACGCAATGAGCAGTTCTTC
-	TRBJ2-1	TRBV6-5	-	CASSPRANNEQFF	TGTGCCAGCAGCCCCCGTGCGAACAATGAGCAGTTCTTC
-	TRBJ2-7	TRBV11-2	-	CASSLIGNPYEQYF	TGTGCCAGCAGCTTAATCGGGAATCCCTACGAGCAGTACTTC
TRBD2	TRBJ2-5	TRBV11-2	-	CASSPTQGLALYQETQYF	TGTGCCAGCAGCCCAACTCAAGGACTAGCGTTGTACCAAGAGACCCAGTACTTC
-	TRBJ1-2	TRBV7-2	-	CASSLDFAGGTNYGYTF	TGTGCCAGCAGCTTAGATTTCGCTGGGGGGACGAACTATGGCTACACCTTC
-	TRBJ1-2	TRBV28	-	CASSLGGYGYTF	TGTGCCAGCAGTTTAGGGGGGTATGGCTACACCTTC
TRBD1	TRBJ2-7	TRBV2	-	CASSEPILPVDRGAGSWDEQYF	TGTGCCAGCAGTGAACCGATCCTCCCTGTCGACAGGGGGGCGGGGAGCTGGGACGAGCAGTACTTC
TRBD1	TRBJ2-5	TRBV19	-	CASSIVGTDKETQYF	TGTGCCAGTAGTATAGTCGGGACAGATAAAGAGACCCAGTACTTC
-	TRBJ2-3	TRBV4-1	-	CASRSLHTDTQYF	TGCGCCAGCAGGAGCCTCCACACAGATACGCAGTATTTT
-	TRBJ2-7	TRBV7-9	-	CASSHSLKGDSYEQYF	TGTGCCAGCAGCCATAGCCTGAAGGGGGACTCCTACGAGCAGTACTTC
TRBD1	TRBJ1-2	TRBV7-9	-	CASSLEGTVYGYTF	TGTGCCAGCAGCTTAGAAGGGACAGTCTATGGCTACACCTTC
TRBD1	TRBJ2-7	TRBV10-2	-	CASSERDSSYEQYF	TGCGCCAGCAGTGAACGGGACAGCTCCTACGAGCAGTACTTC
TRBD2	TRBJ2-5	TRBV6-4	-	CASSAVAGGQETQYF	TGTGCCAGCAGTGCCGTAGCGGGGGGACAAGAGACCCAGTACTTC
-	TRBJ2-2	TRBV7-9	-	CASSLVIGELFF	TGTGCCAGCAGCTTAGTCATCGGGGAGCTGTTTTTT
-	TRBJ1-1	TRBV5-1	-	CASSLGTGRAMNTEAFF	TGCGCCAGCAGCTTGGGCACAGGGAGGGCCATGAACACTGAAGCTTTCTTT
TRBD1	TRBJ1-2	TRBV29-1	-	CSVATGGAGYGYTF	TGCAGCGTCGCGACAGGGGGCGCCGGGTATGGCTACACCTTC
-	TRBJ1-5	TRBV6-1	-	CASRKEDIWNQPQHF	TGTGCCAGCAGGAAGGAAGACATATGGAATCAGCCCCAGCATTTT
-	TRBJ2-1	TRBV21-1	-	CASSQPTSHSNEQFF	TGTGCCAGCAGCCAGCCGACTAGTCATTCCAATGAGCAGTTCTTC
TRBD2	TRBJ2-1	TRBV19	-	CASSNSFEREGNEQFF	TGTGCCAGTAGTAACTCTTTCGAGCGGGAGGGGAATGAGCAGTTCTTC
-	TRBJ2-7	TRBV4-1	-	CASSQFSGTYEQYF	TGCGCCAGCAGCCAATTTAGCGGTACATACGAGCAGTACTTC
-	TRBJ2-7	TRBV10-3	-	CAISEGGASFYEQYF	TGTGCCATCAGTGAAGGAGGAGCGAGTTTCTACGAGCAGTACTTC
-	TRBJ2-7	TRBV19	-	CASMVGRGSYEQYF	TGTGCCAGTATGGTGGGAAGGGGATCCTACGAGCAGTACTTC
-	TRBJ1-5	TRBV5-4	-	CASSAGGSNQPQHF	TGTGCCAGCAGCGCCGGGGGGAGCAATCAGCCCCAGCATTTT
-	TRBJ2-5	TRBV10-1	-	CASSPGHRETQYF	TGCGCCAGCAGTCCAGGGCATCGAGAGACCCAGTACTTC
-	TRBJ2-7	TRBV15	-	CATSRAAGEQYF	TGTGCCACCAGCAGAGCAGCGGGCGAGCAGTACTTC
-	TRBJ1-2	TRBV18	-	CASSPQGTWDGYTF	TGTGCCAGCTCACCCCAGGGGACGTGGGATGGCTACACCTTC
-	TRBJ1-2	TRBV19	-	CASSGSWEGIYGYTF	TGTGCCAGTAGTGGTTCATGGGAGGGCATCTATGGCTACACCTTC
TRBD2	TRBJ2-4	TRBV9	-	CASSVSGGAVSKNIQYF	TGTGCCAGCAGCGTTAGCGGGGGGGCCGTGTCCAAAAACATTCAGTACTTC
-	TRBJ2-2	TRBV6-1	-	CASSESGTGELFF	TGTGCCAGCAGTGAATCAGGGACCGGGGAGCTGTTTTTT
TRBD2	TRBJ2-3	TRBV19	once	CASSRFERGGKDTQYF	TGTGCCAGTAGTAGGTTCGAGCGGGGGGGCAAGGATACGCAGTATTTT
-	TRBJ1-2	TRBV6-5	-	CASSSPPSGNAYGYTF	TGTGCCAGCAGTTCCCCCCCCTCGGGGAACGCCTATGGCTACACCTTC
TRBD1	TRBJ2-7	TRBV2	once	CASSEGQGSFYEQYF	TGTGCCAGCAGTGAAGGACAGGGGTCGTTCTACGAGCAGTACTTC
-	TRBJ1-2	TRBV9	-	CASSGGGDPTNYGYTF	TGTGCCAGCAGCGGAGGGGGGGATCCAACTAACTATGGCTACACCTTC
-	TRBJ1-1	TRBV13	-	CASSLGGRRDTEAFF	TGTGCCAGCAGCTTAGGGGGACGGAGGGACACTGAAGCTTTCTTT
-	TRBJ2-5	TRBV5-1	-	CASSTTHTNKETQYF	TGCGCCAGCAGCACCACACACACCAACAAAGAGACCCAGTACTTC
-	TRBJ2-5	TRBV4-1	-	CASSQDGGSRAETQYF	TGCGCCAGCAGCCAAGATGGAGGGAGTAGGGCGGAGACCCAGTACTTC
TRBD2	TRBJ2-7	TRBV2	-	CASRDFTGLAGESHEQYF	TGTGCCAGCAGGGACTTTACGGGACTAGCGGGAGAAAGTCACGAGCAGTACTTC
TRBD2	TRBJ2-3	TRBV11-2	once	CASSLLAGASGSSPDTQYF	TGTGCCAGCAGCTTATTGGCCGGTGCTAGCGGGAGCTCCCCAGATACGCAGTATTTT
-	TRBJ2-5	TRBV27	-	CASSQTVGGETQYF	TGTGCCAGCAGTCAGACAGTGGGGGGAGAGACCCAGTACTTC
-	TRBJ1-2	TRBV18	-	CASSPGRDYGYTF	TGTGCCAGCTCACCGGGCAGGGACTATGGCTACACCTTC
-	TRBJ1-1	TRBV11-3	-	CASSLSGRMNTEAFF	TGTGCCAGCAGCTTATCGGGTCGTATGAACACTGAAGCTTTCTTT
TRBD1	TRBJ1-2	TRBV4-1	-	CASSQPGQGWEGYTF	TGCGCCAGCAGCCAACCCGGACAGGGGTGGGAAGGCTACACCTTC